The entry below describes one T cell receptor (beta chain). The antigen is not known. The PCR had 60 Vbeta and 13 Jbeta primers. The protocol was immunoSEQ multiplex PCR, while the TCRdb copy is restricted to in-frame clones and leaves out a portion. Counted here are about 170,000 clones, around 76% occurring once; the ten biggest clones make up about 2%. V was pared by 5 bases and J by 6 bases, with 12 bases of the junction left unmatched. The CDR3 contains 15 residues. Per the germline V gene, CDR1 is MDHEN and CDR2 is SYDVKM. This sample stems from a study of cytomegalovirus exposure and HLA in healthy donors. General study results and limits: Earlier results showed most TCR beta V segments being productive about 87% or about 30% of the time. With DRB1 most and HLA-C fewest, TCR association rates differed between HLA loci in a later analysis.

This receptor was identified in a woman aged 30 to 39 in good health and CMV-seropositive. The genes are TRBV28 and TRBJ1-1, with 7 bases matching TRBD1. Material: PBMCs. The CDR3 DNA reads TGTGCCAGCAGTCTCAGGGACAGTAGATCCCCTGAAGCTTTCTTT. Translation gives CASSLRDSRSPEAFF.